This TCR beta chain originates from a study of T cell responses to AZD1222 COVID-19 vaccine. Sequencing used immunoSEQ multiplex PCR; TCRdb keeps in-frame clones, though not all of them. The sample comprises approximately 100,000 clones, approximately 91% of which are singletons, and around a sixth rests with the top ten. Study-level points and caveats: Spike-specific TCR depth and breadth grew after two AZD1222 doses.

Comments on this clone: The antigen is not known.

V was clipped by 2 bases and J by 4 bases, with 6 bases between them. This CDR3 contains 12 residues. The germline CDR1 and CDR2 sequences are MDHEN and SYDVKM. The receptor was derived from an adult in good health. The specimen was peripheral blood, collected on day 0 of AZD1222 vaccination. The chain employs TRBV28 and TRBJ2-7; D gene uncertain. CDR3 in amino acids: CASSLGRYEQYF. Written as DNA, the CDR3 is TGTGCCAGCAGTTTAGGCAGATACGAGCAGTACTTC.